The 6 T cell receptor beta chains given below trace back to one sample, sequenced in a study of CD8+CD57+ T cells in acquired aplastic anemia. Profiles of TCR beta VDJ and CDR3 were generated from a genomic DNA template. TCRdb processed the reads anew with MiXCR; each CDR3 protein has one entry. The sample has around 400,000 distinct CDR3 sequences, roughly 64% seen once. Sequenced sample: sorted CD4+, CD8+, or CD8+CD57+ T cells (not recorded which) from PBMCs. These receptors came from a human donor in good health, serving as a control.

This CDR3 reads CATSRGQGSGNEQFF. The CDR3 DNA reads as TGTGCCACCAGCAGGGGACAGGGGTCGGGCAATGAGCAGTTCTTC. This sequence joins TRBV15 and TRBJ2-1, with 10 bases fitting TRBD1. The germline CDR1 and CDR2 sequences are LNHNV and YYDKDF (reference sequence). The CDR3 extends over 15 amino acids. V shed 3 bases, J shed 6 bases, and the junction held 5 bases outside the gene matches.

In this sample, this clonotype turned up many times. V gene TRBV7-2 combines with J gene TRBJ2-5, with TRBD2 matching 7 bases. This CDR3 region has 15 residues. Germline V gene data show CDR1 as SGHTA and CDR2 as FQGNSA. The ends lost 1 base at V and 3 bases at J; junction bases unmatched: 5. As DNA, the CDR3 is TGTGCCAGCAGCTTAGGGGGGGGATCAGAAGAGACCCAGTACTTC. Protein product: CASSLGGGSEETQYF.

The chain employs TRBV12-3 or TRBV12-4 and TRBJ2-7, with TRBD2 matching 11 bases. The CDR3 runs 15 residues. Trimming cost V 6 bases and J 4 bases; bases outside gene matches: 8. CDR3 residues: CASRTTSGDYYEQYF. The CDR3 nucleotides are TGTGCCAGCAGAACGACTAGCGGGGACTATTACGAGCAGTACTTC.

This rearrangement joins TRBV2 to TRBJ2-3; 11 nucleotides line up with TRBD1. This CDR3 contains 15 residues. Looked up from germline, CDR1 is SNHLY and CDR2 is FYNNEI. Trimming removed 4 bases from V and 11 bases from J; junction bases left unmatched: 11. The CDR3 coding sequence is TGTGCCAGCAGTGTGGACAGGGGGCAATACAATGAGCAGTATTTT. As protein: CASSVDRGQYNEQYF. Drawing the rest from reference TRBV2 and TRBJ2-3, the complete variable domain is EPEVTQTPSHQVTQMGQEVILRCVPISNHLYFYWYRQILGQKVEFLVSFYNNEISEKSEIFDDQFSVERPDGSNFTLKIRSTKLEDSAMYFCASSVDRGQYNEQYFGPGTRLTVL.

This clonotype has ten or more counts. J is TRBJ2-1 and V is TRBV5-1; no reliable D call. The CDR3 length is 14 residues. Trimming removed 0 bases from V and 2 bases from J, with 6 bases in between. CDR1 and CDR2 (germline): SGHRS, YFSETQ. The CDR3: CASSLAQTYNEQFF. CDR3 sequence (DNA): TGCGCCAGCAGCTTGGCCCAGACCTACAATGAGCAGTTCTTC. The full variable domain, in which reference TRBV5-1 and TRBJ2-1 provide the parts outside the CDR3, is KAGVTQTPRYLIKTRGQQVTLSCSPISGHRSVSWYQQTPGQGLQFLFEYFSETQRNKGNFPGRFSGRQFSNSRSEMNVSTLELGDSALYLCASSLAQTYNEQFFGPGTRLTVL.

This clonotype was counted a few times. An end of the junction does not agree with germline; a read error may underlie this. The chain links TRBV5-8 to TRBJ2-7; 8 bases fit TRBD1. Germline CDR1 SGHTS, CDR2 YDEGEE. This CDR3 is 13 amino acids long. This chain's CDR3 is CASSLGQGIEQCF. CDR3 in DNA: TGTGCCAGCAGCTTGGGACAGGGGATCGAGCAGTGCTTC.